The T cell receptor beta chain under discussion was sequenced for a study of post-analysis software for immune sequencing data (dated by TCRdb to the mid-2010s). Turning to the overall study: The recorded disease courses included relapsing-remitting, secondary progressive and progressive-relapsing multiple sclerosis, and some patients had no subtype annotation. The patient repertoires were set against 10 or so previously published healthy control repertoires from donors whose ages ranged from roughly 6 to 27 years. A subset of samples was prepared in parallel using single-end sample barcoding, then pooled and co-amplified after Illumina adapter ligation.

To demonstrate the VDJtools post-analysis software, TCR beta repertoires were profiled from the peripheral blood of more than 10 young patients with multiple sclerosis. The multiple sclerosis patients were children and adolescents ranging in age from about 6 to 16 years. Overall study results and their limits: Direct clustering with F measure showed strong co-clustering of samples prepared in the same batch, prompting a batch-effect correction. Compared with controls, multiple sclerosis patients had significantly lower normalized Chao1 diversity, a finding suggesting substantial peripheral T-cell clonal expansion. The control group was slightly older than the multiple sclerosis patient group. Patients showed significantly higher frequencies than controls for a handful of TRBV segments, among them TRBV5-6, TRBV5-1 and TRBV20-1.

In regard to this clonotype: Its antigen is currently not known. No quality values exist for individual bases; no much larger clone is one base distant.

Receptors were amplified or captured by PCR. The instrument was an Illumina HiSeq 2500. To reduce PCR and sequencing biases, unique molecular identifiers were built into the TCR beta cDNA libraries. Per 1 to 10 million input T cells, approximately 500,000 cDNA molecules were obtained, such that each molecule approximated one T cell. The same protocol used for the earlier healthy control dataset was applied to prepare and sequence the patient libraries. Within a given batch, samples were prepared together, multiplexed and sequenced on the same HiSeq lane. Concerning the study's data processing: MIGEC was used to process the raw barcoded reads, and molecular identifier groups with only a single read were discarded before consensus assembly and CDR3 extraction. VDJtools was used for post-analysis of the clonotype tables, and diversity was normalized by down-sampling every dataset to the size of the smallest sample. To correct batch-related cross-sample contamination, repertoire overlap clustering matched CDR3 amino acid sequences but not nucleotide sequences. TCRdb's own reprocessing of the public reads used fastp at Q25 and MiXCR and kept productive beta chains. When rows share a CDR3 protein, they turn into one entry using the most common DNA and genes. Clone size and V and J calls follow TCRdb, not the original study. The sample data list hundreds of thousands of distinct CDR3 sequences, and approximately 46% of these were observed just once. Of the sample, about an eighth falls within the top ten clones.

Trimming at the junction amounts to 2 bases on V and 1 base on J, and the germline ends lie 6 bases apart. Inclusive of the bounding cysteine and phenylalanine, the CDR3 is 13 residues long. The retained sequence is limited to the CDR3, 39 bases, with the frame set at the first base. Based on the germline V gene, the CDR1 and CDR2 sequences are SGHRS and YFSETQ. The sequence was collected from a girl under 18 with multiple sclerosis. The chain links TRBV5-1 with TRBJ1-2, with no confident D gene call. Material: blood. The nucleotide sequence is given as TGCGCCAGCAGCTTTACAGATAACTATGGCTACACCTTC. This translates into CASSFTDNYGYTF.